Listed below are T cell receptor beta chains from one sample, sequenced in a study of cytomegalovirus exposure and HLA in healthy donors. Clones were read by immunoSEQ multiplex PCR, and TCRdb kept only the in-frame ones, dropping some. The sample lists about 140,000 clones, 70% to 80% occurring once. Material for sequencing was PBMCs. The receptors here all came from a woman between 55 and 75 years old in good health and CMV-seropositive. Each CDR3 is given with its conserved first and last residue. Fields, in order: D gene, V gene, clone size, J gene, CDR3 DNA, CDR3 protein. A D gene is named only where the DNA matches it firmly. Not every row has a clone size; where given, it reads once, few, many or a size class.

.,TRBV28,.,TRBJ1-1,TGTGCCAGCAGCTCCCCGGGACAGAACACTGAAGCTTTCTTT,CASSSPGQNTEAFF
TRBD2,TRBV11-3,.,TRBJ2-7,TGTGCCAGCAGCCTAGCGGGAGGGCCCTACGAGCAGTACTTC,CASSLAGGPYEQYF
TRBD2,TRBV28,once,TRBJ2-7,TGTGCCAGCACCCCCGGAGGGACTAGCGGTACGTTAGGCGAGCAGTACTTC,CASTPGGTSGTLGEQYF
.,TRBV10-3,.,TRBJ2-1,TGTGCCATCAGTGAGTCAGGGGGAACCTACAATGAGCAGTTCTTC,CAISESGGTYNEQFF
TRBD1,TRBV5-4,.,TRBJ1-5,TGTGCCAGCAGCTTTTGGACAGGACTAAGCAATCAGCCCCAGCATTTT,CASSFWTGLSNQPQHF
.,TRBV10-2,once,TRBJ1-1,TGCGCCAGCAGCTGGACAGTAACTGAAGCTTTCTTT,CASSWTVTEAFF
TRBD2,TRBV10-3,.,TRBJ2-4,TGTGCCATCAGTGGGACTAGCGGGAGCCATCAGCGACAAAAAGCCAAAAACATTCAGTACTTC,CAISGTSGSHQRQKAKNIQYF
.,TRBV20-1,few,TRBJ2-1,TGCAGTGCTAGACTACGGAATGAGCAGTTCTTC,CSARLRNEQFF
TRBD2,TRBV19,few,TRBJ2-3,TGTGCCAGTAGTATAGGCCTAGCGGGAGGGCCATTAGTAGATACGCAGTATTTT,CASSIGLAGGPLVDTQYF
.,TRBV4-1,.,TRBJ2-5,TGCGCCAGCAGCCAAGAGGCGGCCGCCCCGGAGACCCAGTACTTC,CASSQEAAAPETQYF
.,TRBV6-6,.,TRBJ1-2,TGTGCCAGCAGTTACGGGGACACCATGAACTATGGCTACACCTTC,CASSYGDTMNYGYTF
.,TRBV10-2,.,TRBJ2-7,TGCGCCAGCAGTGAAGTGCGGGATTCCTACGAGCAGTACTTC,CASSEVRDSYEQYF
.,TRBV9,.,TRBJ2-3,TGTGCCAGCAGCGTAGCAGAGGGTGTGGCAGATACGCAGTATTTT,CASSVAEGVADTQYF
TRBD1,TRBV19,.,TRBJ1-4,TGTGCCAGTAGTCTCCACAGGGGAATTAATGAAAAACTGTTTTTT,CASSLHRGINEKLFF
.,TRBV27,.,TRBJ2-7,TGTGCCAGCAGTTCCCGGGACACCCCCTACGAGCAGTACTTC,CASSSRDTPYEQYF
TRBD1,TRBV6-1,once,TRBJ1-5,TGTGCCAGCAGAGCCTTCTTGGACAGGGGCGAGCCCCAGCATTTT,CASRAFLDRGEPQHF
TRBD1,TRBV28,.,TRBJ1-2,TGTGCCAGCAGAAAGGGGGCGGCCGTGTCCTATGGCTACACCTTC,CASRKGAAVSYGYTF
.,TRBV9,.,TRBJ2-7,TGTGCCAGCAGCGTATCACCGACAACCTACGAGCAGTACTTC,CASSVSPTTYEQYF
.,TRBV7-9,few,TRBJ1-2,TGTGCCAGCAGCTCTGCGGCAGACTATGGCTACACCTTC,CASSSAADYGYTF
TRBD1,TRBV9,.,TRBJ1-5,TGTGCCAGCAGCGTAGGGACAGGGGGAAATCAGCCCCAGCATTTT,CASSVGTGGNQPQHF
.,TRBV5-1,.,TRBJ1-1,TGCGCCAGCAGCCAACAGGGCGTTTTCGGTATGAACACTGAAGCTTTCTTT,CASSQQGVFGMNTEAFF
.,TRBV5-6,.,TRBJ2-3,TGTGCCAGCAGCTTTGGGGCCGTTGAGTATTTT,CASSFGAVEYF
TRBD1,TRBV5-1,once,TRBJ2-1,TGCGCCAGCATCCCCGGGACAGGGGGCTCGAATGAGCAGTTCTTC,CASIPGTGGSNEQFF
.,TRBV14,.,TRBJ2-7,TGTGCCAGCAGCCTAGGGAGTAGCCTACTCCCTATATACGAGCAGTACTTC,CASSLGSSLLPIYEQYF
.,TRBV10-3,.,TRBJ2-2,TGTGCCACCCTCGCCGGGGAAAACACCGGGGAGCTGTTTTTT,CATLAGENTGELFF
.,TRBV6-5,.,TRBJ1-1,TGTGCCAGCAGACGAACCACAGGGAACACTGAAGCTTTCTTT,CASRRTTGNTEAFF
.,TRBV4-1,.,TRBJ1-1,TGCGCCAGCAGCCAAGTGCCAGCGACCACTGAAGCTTTCTTT,CASSQVPATTEAFF
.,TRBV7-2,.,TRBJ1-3,TGTGCCAGCAGCTTTCGAGGTCAGTCTGGAAACACCATATATTTT,CASSFRGQSGNTIYF
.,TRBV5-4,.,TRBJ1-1,TGTGCCAGCAGCTCGGGGGGGGGCATGGACACTGAAGCTTTCTTT,CASSSGGGMDTEAFF
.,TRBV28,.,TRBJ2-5,TGTGCCAGCAGAATCGGGACTCTACAAGAGACCCAGTACTTC,CASRIGTLQETQYF
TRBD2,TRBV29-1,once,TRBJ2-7,TGCAGCGTTCCTCGGACTAGCGGGAGCTACGAGCAGTACTTC,CSVPRTSGSYEQYF
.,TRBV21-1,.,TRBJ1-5,TGTGCCAGCAGCAAAGGCTATGGCGGGGCGAGCAATCAGCCCCAGCATTTT,CASSKGYGGASNQPQHF
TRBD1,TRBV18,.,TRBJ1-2,TGTGCCAGCTCAGCGGGACAGGGGACCGTCACCTTC,CASSAGQGTVTF
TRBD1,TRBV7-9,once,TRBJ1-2,TGTGCCAGCAGCTTAGACGGGTCGGACAGGGCCTATGGCTACACCTTC,CASSLDGSDRAYGYTF
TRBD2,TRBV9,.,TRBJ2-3,TGTGCCAGCAGCGGTACTAGCGGGAGGACAGATACGCAGTATTTT,CASSGTSGRTDTQYF
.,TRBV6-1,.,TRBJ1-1,TGTGCCAGCGGCTTTAACACTGAAGCTTTCTTT,CASGFNTEAFF
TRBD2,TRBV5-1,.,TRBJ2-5,TGCGCCAGCAGCCCCAGAACTAGCGGGAGGGAGACCCAGTACTTC,CASSPRTSGRETQYF
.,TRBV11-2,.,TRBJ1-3,TGTGCCAGCAGCCGAGGATCCCCAAGCTCTGGAAACACCATATATTTT,CASSRGSPSSGNTIYF
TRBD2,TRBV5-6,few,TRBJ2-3,TGTGCCAGCAGCCACCCACCCGGGAGGGTTAGCACAGATACGCAGTATTTT,CASSHPPGRVSTDTQYF
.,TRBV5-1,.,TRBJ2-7,TGCGCCAGCAGCTTGGTGACGTCGGGGGAGCAGTACTTC,CASSLVTSGEQYF
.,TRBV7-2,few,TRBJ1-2,TGTGCCAGCAGACCAGGACAGAGCTATGGCTACACCTTC,CASRPGQSYGYTF
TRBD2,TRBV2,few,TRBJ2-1,TGTGCCAGCAGGGTCTTAGCGGGAGCTAACAATGAGCAGTTCTTC,CASRVLAGANNEQFF
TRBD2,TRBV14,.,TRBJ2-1,TGTGCCAGCAGCCAAGGTAGCGGGAGGGAGATTTACAATGAGCAGTTCTTC,CASSQGSGREIYNEQFF
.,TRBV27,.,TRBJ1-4,TGTGCCAGCAGTCCAACTTTGTCCCACAGTAGGGAAAAACTGTTTTTT,CASSPTLSHSREKLFF
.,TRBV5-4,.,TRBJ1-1,TGTGCCAGCAGCATCGGACAGACAACGAACACTGAAGCTTTCTTT,CASSIGQTTNTEAFF